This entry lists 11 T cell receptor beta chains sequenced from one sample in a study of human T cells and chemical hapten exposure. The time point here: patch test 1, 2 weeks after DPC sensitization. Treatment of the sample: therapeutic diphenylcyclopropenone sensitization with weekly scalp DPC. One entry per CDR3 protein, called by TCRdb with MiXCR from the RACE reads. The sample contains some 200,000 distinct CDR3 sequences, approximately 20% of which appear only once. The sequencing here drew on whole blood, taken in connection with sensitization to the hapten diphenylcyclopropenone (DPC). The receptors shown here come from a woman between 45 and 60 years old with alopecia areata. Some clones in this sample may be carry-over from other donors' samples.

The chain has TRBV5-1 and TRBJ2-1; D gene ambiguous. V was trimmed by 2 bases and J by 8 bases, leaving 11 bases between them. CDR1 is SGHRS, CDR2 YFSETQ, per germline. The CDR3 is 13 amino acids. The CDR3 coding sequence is TGCGCCAGCAGCTTCCTTCCTGGGGATGAGCAGTTCTTC. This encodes CASSFLPGDEQFF.

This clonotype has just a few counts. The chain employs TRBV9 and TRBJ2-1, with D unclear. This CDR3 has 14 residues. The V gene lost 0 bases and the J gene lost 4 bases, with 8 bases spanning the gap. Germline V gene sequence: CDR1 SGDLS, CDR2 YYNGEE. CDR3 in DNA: TGTGCCAGCAGCGTAGGTTCAGAATACAATGAGCAGTTCTTC. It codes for CASSVGSEYNEQFF.

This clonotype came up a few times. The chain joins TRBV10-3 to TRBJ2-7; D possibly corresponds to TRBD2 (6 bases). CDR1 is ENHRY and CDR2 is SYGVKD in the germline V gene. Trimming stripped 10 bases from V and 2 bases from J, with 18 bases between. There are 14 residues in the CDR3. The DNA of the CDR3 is TGTGCCACCCGGGGGTCGGGGGATCCCTACGAGCAGTACTTC. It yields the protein CATRGSGDPYEQYF.

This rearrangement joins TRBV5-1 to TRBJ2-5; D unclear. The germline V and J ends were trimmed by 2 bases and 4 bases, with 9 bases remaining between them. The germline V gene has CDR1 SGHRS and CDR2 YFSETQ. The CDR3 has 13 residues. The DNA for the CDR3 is TGCGCCAGCAGCTTCTGGACGGGAGAGACCCAGTACTTC. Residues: CASSFWTGETQYF.

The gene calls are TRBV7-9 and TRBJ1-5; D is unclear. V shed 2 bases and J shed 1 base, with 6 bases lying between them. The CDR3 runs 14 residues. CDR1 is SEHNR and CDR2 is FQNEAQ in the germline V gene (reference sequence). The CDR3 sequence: CASSLLGSNQPQHF. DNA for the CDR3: TGTGCCAGCAGCTTATTAGGGAGCAATCAGCCCCAGCATTTT.

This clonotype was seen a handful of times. CDR3 protein: CASSQAGGYNEQFF. CDR3 nucleotide sequence: TGCGCCAGCAGCCAGGCGGGAGGCTACAATGAGCAGTTCTTC. This chain links TRBV4-1 with TRBJ2-1, with 8 bases fitting TRBD2. This CDR3 is built from 14 residues. Unmatched junction bases numbered 1, after V lost 3 bases and J lost 3 bases. Germline loops: CDR1 MGHRA, CDR2 YSYEKL.

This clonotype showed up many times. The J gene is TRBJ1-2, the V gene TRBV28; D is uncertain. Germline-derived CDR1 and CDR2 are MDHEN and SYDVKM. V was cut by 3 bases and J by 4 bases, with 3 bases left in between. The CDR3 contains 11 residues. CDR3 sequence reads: CASSLAYGYTF. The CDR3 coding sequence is TGTGCCAGCAGTTTGGCCTATGGCTACACCTTC.

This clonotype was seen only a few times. CDR3: CASSRGLAGGDIQYF. The CDR3 bases are TGTGCCAGCTCCCGGGGGCTAGCGGGAGGTGACATTCAGTACTTC. The genes are TRBV2 and TRBJ2-4, with 11 bases aligning to TRBD2. With V trimmed by 8 bases and J by 8 bases, 11 bases remained unmatched. The CDR3 sequence is 15 residues long. CDR1 is SNHLY and CDR2 is FYNNEI in the germline V gene.

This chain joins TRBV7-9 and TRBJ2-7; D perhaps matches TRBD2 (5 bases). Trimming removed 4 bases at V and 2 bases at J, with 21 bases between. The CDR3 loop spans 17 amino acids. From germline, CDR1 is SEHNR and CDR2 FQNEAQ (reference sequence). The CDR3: CASSSRNRWGATYEQYF. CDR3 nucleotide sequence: TGTGCCAGCAGCTCCCGTAATCGGTGGGGAGCTACCTACGAGCAGTACTTC.

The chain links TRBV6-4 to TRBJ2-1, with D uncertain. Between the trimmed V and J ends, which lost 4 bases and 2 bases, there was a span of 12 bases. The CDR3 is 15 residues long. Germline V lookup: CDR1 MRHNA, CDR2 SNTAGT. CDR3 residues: CASSVRTVPYNEQFF. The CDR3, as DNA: TGTGCCAGCAGTGTACGAACAGTCCCCTACAATGAGCAGTTCTTC.

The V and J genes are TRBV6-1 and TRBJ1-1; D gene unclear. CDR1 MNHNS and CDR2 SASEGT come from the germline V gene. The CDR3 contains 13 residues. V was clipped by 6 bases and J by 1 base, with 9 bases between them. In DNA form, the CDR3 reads TGTGCCAGCAGCGCTACGGGGAACACTGAAGCTTTCTTT. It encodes CASSATGNTEAFF.